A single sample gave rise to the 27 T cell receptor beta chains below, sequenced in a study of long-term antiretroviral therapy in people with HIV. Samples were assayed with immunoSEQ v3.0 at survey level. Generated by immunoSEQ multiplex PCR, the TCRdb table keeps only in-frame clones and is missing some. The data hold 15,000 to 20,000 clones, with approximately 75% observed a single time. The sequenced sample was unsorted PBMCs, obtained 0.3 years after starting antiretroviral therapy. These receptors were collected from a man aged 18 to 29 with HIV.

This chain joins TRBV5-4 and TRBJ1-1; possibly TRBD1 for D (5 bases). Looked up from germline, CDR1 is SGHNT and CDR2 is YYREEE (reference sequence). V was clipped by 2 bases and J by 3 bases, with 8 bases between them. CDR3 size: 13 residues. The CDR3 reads CASSFQGDTEAFF. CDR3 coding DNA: TGTGCCAGCAGCTTCCAGGGAGACACTGAAGCTTTCTTT.

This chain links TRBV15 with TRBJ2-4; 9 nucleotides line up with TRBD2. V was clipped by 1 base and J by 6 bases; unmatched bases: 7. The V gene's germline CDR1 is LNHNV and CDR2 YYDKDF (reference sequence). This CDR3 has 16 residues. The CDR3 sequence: CATSRVASGDGNIQYF. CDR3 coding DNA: TGTGCCACCAGCAGAGTGGCTAGCGGGGACGGAAACATTCAGTACTTC.

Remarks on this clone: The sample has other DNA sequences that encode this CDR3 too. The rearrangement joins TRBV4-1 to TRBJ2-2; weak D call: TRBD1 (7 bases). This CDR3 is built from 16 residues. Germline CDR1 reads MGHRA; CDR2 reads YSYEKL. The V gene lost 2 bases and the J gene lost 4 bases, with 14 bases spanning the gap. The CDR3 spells CASSQNPGGGTGELFF. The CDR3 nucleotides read TGCGCCAGCAGCCAAAACCCAGGGGGAGGCACCGGGGAGCTGTTTTTT.

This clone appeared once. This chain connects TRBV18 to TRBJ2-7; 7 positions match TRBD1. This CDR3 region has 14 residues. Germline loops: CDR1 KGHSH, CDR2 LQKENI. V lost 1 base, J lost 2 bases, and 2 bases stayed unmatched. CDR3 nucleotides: TGTGCCAGCTCACCACGACAGGGAACCTACGAGCAGTACGTC. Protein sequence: CASSPRQGTYEQYV.

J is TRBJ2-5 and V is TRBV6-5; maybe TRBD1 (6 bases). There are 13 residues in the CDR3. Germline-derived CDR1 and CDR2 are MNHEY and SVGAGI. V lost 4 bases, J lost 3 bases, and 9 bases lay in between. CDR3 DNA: TGTGCCAGCAGTTTGAACAGGGAAGAGACCCAGTACTTC. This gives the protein CASSLNREETQYF.

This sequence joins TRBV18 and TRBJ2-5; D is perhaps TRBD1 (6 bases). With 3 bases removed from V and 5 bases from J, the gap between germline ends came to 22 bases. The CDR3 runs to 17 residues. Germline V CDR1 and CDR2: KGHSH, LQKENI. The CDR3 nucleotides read TGTGCCAGCTCACCCACAGGGAGTGGGCTAGGTAGGGAGACCCAGTACTTC. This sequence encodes CASSPTGSGLGRETQYF.

In nucleotides, the CDR3 is TGTGCCAGCAGCTTAAATGAAGGCACTGAAGCTTTCTTT. Encoded protein: CASSLNEGTEAFF. The V call is TRBV7-3, the J call TRBJ1-1; no clear D. The V and J ends lost 1 base and 4 bases respectively, with 7 bases between them. This CDR3 is built from 13 residues. The germline V gene has CDR1 SGHTA and CDR2 FQGTGA.

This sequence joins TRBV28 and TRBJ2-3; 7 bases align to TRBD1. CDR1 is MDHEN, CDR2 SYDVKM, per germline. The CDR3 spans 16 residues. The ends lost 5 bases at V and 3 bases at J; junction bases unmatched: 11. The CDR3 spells CASSPQTGFVTDTQYF. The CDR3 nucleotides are TGTGCCAGCAGTCCGCAGACAGGGTTTGTAACAGATACGCAGTATTTT.

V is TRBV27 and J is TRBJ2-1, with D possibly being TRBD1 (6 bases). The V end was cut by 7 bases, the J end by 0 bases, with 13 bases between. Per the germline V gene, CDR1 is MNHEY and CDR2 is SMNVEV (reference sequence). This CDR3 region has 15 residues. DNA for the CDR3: TGTGCCAGCACCGCCGGGACATACTCCTACAATGAGCAGTTCTTC. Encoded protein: CASTAGTYSYNEQFF.

The CDR3 nucleotides are TGTGCCAGCAGTTTTGCGGGGGACCCCTACGAGCAGTACGTC. Protein: CASSFAGDPYEQYV. The chain joins TRBV27 to TRBJ2-7, with TRBD2 matching over 7 bases. Germline V gives CDR1 MNHEY, CDR2 SMNVEV (reference sequence). Losses at the gene ends were 3 bases for V and 2 bases for J; bases not matched to a gene: 4. The CDR3 loop spans 14 amino acids.

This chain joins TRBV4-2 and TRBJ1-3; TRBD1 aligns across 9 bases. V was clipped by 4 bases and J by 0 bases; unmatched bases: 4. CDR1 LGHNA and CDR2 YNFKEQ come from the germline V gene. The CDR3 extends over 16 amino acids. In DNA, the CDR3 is TGTGCCAGCAGCCTGGGACAGGGATCCTCTGGAAACACCATATATTTT. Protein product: CASSLGQGSSGNTIYF.

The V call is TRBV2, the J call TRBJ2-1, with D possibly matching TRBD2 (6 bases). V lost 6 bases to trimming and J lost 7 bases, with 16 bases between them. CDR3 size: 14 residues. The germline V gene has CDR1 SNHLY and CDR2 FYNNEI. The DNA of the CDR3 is TGTGCCAGCAGGGTTTTCGGCGGAGGGAATGAGCAGTTCTTC. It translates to CASRVFGGGNEQFF.

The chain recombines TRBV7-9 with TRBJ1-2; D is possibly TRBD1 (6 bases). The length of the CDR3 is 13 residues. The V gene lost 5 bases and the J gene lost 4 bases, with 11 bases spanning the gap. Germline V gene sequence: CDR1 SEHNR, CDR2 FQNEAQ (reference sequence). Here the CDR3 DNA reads TGTGCCAGCAGCGTCGGGACATTCTATGGCTACACCTTC. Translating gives CASSVGTFYGYTF.

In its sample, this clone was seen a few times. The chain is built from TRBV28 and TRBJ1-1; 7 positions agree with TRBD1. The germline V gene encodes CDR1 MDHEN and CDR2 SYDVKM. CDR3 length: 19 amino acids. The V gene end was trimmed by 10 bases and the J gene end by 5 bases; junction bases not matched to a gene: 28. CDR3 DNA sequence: TGTGCCACCTACGGGGAGGCCTATGGAGGGGGCGGTTTGCGGACTGAAGCTTTCTTT. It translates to CATYGEAYGGGGLRTEAFF.

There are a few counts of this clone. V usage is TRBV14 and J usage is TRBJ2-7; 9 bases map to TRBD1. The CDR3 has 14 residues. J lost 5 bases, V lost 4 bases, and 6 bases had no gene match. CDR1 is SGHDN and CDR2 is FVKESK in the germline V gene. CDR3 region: CASSLGQGFHEQYF. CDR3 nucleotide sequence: TGTGCCAGCAGCCTGGGACAGGGATTCCACGAGCAGTACTTC.

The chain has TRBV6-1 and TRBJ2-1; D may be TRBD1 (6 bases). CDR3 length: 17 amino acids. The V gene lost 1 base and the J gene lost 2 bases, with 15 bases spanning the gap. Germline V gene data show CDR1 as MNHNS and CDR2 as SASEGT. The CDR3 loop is CASSEVGQWMAYNEQFF. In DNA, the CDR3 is TGTGCCAGCAGTGAAGTCGGACAGTGGATGGCCTACAATGAGCAGTTCTTC.

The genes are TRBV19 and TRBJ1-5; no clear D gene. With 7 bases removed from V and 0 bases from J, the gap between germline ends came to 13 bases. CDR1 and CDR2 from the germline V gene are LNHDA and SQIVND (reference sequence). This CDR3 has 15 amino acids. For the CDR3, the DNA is TGTGCCAGTACCCCATCGGAAAATAGCAATCAGCCCCAGCATTTT. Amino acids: CASTPSENSNQPQHF.

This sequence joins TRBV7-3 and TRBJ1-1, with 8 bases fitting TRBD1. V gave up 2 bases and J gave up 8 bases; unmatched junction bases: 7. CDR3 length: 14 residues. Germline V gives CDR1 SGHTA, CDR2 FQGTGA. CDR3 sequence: CASSLHQGASEAFF. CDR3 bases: TGTGCCAGCAGCTTACACCAGGGGGCCTCGGAAGCTTTCTTT.

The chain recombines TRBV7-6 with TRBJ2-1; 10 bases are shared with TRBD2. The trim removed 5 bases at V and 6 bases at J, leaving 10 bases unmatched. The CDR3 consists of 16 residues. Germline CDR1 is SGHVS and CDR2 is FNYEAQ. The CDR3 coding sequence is TGTGCCAGCAGCCCCCCTCCTAGCGGGGGTGGCAATGAGCAGTTCTTC. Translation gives CASSPPPSGGGNEQFF.

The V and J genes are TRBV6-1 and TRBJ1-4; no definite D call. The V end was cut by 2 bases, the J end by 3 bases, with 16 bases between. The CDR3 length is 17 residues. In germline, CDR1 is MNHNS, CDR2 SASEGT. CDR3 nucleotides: TGTGCCAGCAGTGAATCTTGGGTGGGAAGCTCTAATGAAAAACTGTTTTTT. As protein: CASSESWVGSSNEKLFF.

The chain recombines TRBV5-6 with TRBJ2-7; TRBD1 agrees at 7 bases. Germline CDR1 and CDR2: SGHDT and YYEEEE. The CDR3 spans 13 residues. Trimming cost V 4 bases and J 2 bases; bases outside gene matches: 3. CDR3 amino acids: CASSDQGAYEQYF. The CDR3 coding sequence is TGTGCCAGCAGCGATCAGGGGGCCTACGAGCAGTACTTC.

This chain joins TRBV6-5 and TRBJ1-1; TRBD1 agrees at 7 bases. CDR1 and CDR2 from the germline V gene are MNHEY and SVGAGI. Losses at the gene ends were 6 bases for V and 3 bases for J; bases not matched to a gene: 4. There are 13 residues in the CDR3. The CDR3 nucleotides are TGTGCCAGCAGCTCCCAGGGGGACACTGAAGCTTTCTTT. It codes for CASSSQGDTEAFF.

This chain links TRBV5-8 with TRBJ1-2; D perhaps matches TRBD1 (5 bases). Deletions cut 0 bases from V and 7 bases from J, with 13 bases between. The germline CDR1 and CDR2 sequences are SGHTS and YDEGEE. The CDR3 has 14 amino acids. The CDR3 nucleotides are TGTGCCAGCAGCTTGGTACCTGGGGGAGGTGGCTACACCTTC. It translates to CASSLVPGGGGYTF.

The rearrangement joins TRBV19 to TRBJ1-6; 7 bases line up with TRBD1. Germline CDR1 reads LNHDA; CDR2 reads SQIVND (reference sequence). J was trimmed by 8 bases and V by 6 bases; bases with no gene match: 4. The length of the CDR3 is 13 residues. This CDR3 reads CASRPGQYSPLHF. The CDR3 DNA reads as TGTGCCAGTAGACCGGGACAGTATTCACCCCTCCACTTT.

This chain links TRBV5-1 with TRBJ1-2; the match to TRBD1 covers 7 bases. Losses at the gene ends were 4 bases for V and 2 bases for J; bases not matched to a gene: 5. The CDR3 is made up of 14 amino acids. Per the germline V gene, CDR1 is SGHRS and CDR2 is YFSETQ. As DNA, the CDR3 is TGCGCCAGCAGCCTTTGGGACAGCAACTATGGCTACACCTTC. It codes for CASSLWDSNYGYTF.

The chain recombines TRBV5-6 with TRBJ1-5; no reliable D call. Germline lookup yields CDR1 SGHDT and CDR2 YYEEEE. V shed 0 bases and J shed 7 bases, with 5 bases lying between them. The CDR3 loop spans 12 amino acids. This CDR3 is CASSLGQQPQHF. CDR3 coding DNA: TGTGCCAGCAGCTTGGGTCAACAGCCCCAGCATTTT.

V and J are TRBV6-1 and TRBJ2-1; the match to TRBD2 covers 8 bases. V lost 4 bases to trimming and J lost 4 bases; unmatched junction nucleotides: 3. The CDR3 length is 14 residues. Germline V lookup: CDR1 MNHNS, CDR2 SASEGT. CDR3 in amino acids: CASSVGGVYNEQFF. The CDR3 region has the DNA TGTGCCAGCAGTGTCGGGGGGGTATACAATGAGCAGTTCTTC.